The 26 T cell receptor beta chains below all came from one sample that was sequenced in a study of spatial heterogeneity in lung cancer. Broader study findings: The study found that expanded intratumoral alpha and beta TCR counts tracked tumor mutation counts.

The time point denotes: sample taken at primary tumor resection. These receptors have no identified antigens. A single record per CDR3 protein comes from TCRdb applying MiXCR to the 5' RACE reads. This sample carries about 16,000 distinct CDR3 sequences, around 5% of them seen once, and the ten largest clones take 9% to 12%. Source: lung tumor tissue, taken at surgery. These receptors were collected from a female donor with early-stage non-small cell lung cancer.

In its sample, this clonotype was seen many times. This beta chain is an off-target read within a library intended for alpha chains, so its frequency means little. The chain joins TRBV28 to TRBJ2-1; D is tentatively TRBD1 or TRBD2 (5 bases each). The germline gives CDR1 MDHEN, CDR2 SYDVKM. Trimming took 3 bases from V and 5 from J, leaving 11 bases between them. This CDR3 comprises 14 residues. The CDR3 coding sequence is TGTGCCAGCAGTTTCCCGGGACGCAACAATGAGCAGTTCTTC. Its translation is CASSFPGRNNEQFF.

This clonotype appeared many times. As an off-target read in a library built for alpha chains, this beta chain has a frequency of little significance. The chain combines TRBV12-3 or TRBV12-4 with TRBJ1-2; TRBD1 agrees at 10 bases. The CDR3 is made up of 14 amino acids. V trimming: 4 bases; J trimming: 6 bases; junction bases outside the gene matches: 5. The CDR3 protein is CASSSADRGDGYTF. The DNA for the CDR3 is TGTGCCAGCAGTTCGGCGGACAGGGGGGATGGCTACACCTTC.

Comment on this clonotype: Little can be read into the size of this beta chain, an off-target read in a library designed for alpha chains. DNA of the CDR3: TGTGCCAGCAGCTTAGTCCGGGGGAAAAGCTCCTACAATGAGCAGTTCTTC. Protein: CASSLVRGKSSYNEQFF. This chain uses TRBV13 with TRBJ2-1, with a tentative D call TRBD2 (6 bases). This CDR3 region has 17 residues. V lost 1 base to trimming and J lost 0 bases, with 13 bases between them. CDR1 and CDR2 from the germline V gene are PRHDT and FYEKMQ (reference sequence).

With respect to this clonotype: Little can be read into the size of this beta chain, an off-target read in a library designed for alpha chains. CDR3 coding DNA: TGCAGTGCTAGAAATACTAGCGGGACTTACAATGAGCAGTTCTTC. Translating it yields CSARNTSGTYNEQFF. This chain connects TRBV20-1 to TRBJ2-1; 10 positions match TRBD2. This CDR3 is 15 amino acids long. J lost 4 bases, V lost 2 bases, and 5 bases had no gene match. CDR1 and CDR2 (germline): DFQATT, SNEGSKA (reference sequence).

This clonotype was found many times. This beta chain is off target for a library built for alpha chains, so its abundance means little. The chain links TRBV4-2 to TRBJ1-2; D possibly corresponds to TRBD1 (6 bases). Trimming shortened V by 0 bases and J by 4 bases, and 12 bases separated the two germline ends. Germline lookup yields CDR1 LGHNA and CDR2 YNFKEQ. This CDR3 region has 15 residues. In DNA, the CDR3 is TGTGCCAGCAGCCAAGAGACCATAGGGGGCTATGGCTACACCTTC. This gives the protein CASSQETIGGYGYTF.

This clonotype was picked up many times. This beta chain is a stray read from a library made for alpha chains; its abundance is not meaningful. The rearrangement joins TRBV9 to TRBJ2-5; D is ambiguous. V was cut by 0 bases and J by 7 bases, with 10 bases left in between. This CDR3 region has 13 residues. Germline values: CDR1 SGDLS, CDR2 YYNGEE. CDR3 in amino acids: CASSVDDLGTQYF. For the CDR3, the DNA is TGTGCCAGCAGCGTAGATGATTTGGGGACCCAGTACTTC. Based on the CDR3 plus reference TRBV9 and TRBJ2-5, the full variable domain is DSGVTQTPKHLITATGQRVTLRCSPRSGDLSVYWYQQSLDQGLQFLIQYYNGEERAKGNILERFSAQQFPDLHSELNLSSLELGDSALYFCASSVDDLGTQYFGPGTRLLVL.

This clonotype was counted a few times. With the library built for alpha chains, this beta chain is off target and its frequency is not meaningful. V and J are TRBV7-8 and TRBJ2-1, with D possibly TRBD1 on 6 matching bases. The ends were cut back, 2 bases at V and 3 bases at J, with 8 bases in the middle. The CDR3 extends over 14 amino acids. The germline CDR1 and CDR2 sequences are SGHVS and FQNEAQ. DNA for the CDR3: TGTGCCAGCAGCTTACTGGACAGCTACAATGAGCAGTTCTTC. Protein: CASSLLDSYNEQFF.

This clonotype was counted ten times or more. This beta chain appears as a stray read in a library generated for alpha chains; its size is not informative. This chain connects TRBV28 to TRBJ1-6; 9 nucleotides match TRBD1. Trimming at V came to 1 base and at J to 9 bases, leaving 4 bases not matched to a gene. CDR1 MDHEN and CDR2 SYDVKM come from the germline V gene. The CDR3 runs 15 residues. CDR3 region: CASSLSQGAVSPLHF. The CDR3 DNA reads TGTGCCAGCAGTTTATCACAGGGGGCTGTTTCACCCCTCCACTTT. Based on the CDR3 plus reference TRBV28 and TRBJ1-6, the full variable domain is DVKVTQSSRYLVKRTGEKVFLECVQDMDHENMFWYRQDPGLGLRLIYFSYDVKMKEKGDIPEGYSVSREKKERFSLILESASTNQTSMYLCASSLSQGAVSPLHFGNGTRLTVT.

Many counts were recorded for this clonotype. This beta chain is a stray read from a library made for alpha chains; its abundance is not meaningful. V is TRBV7-2 and J is TRBJ2-1; D gene unclear. This CDR3 region has 12 residues. CDR1 is SGHTA, CDR2 FQGNSA, per germline. V lost 5 bases, J lost 2 bases, and 4 bases lay in between. CDR3 bases: TGTGCCAGCAGCCGAACCTACAATGAGCAGTTCTTC. As protein: CASSRTYNEQFF. The whole variable domain, remainder taken from reference TRBV7-2 and TRBJ2-1, is GAGVSQSPSNKVTEKGKDVELRCDPISGHTALYWYRQSLGQGLEFLIYFQGNSAPDKSGLPSDRFSAERTGGSVSTLTIQRTQQEDSAVYLCASSRTYNEQFFGPGTRLTVL.

As concerns this clonotype: Because the library targeted alpha chains, this beta chain is an off-target read whose size means little. The chain has TRBV2 and TRBJ2-3; D may be TRBD1 (6 bases). Deletions cut 7 bases from V and 2 bases from J, with 13 bases between. The germline V gene has CDR1 SNHLY and CDR2 FYNNEI. The CDR3 is made up of 14 amino acids. CDR3 nucleotides: TGTGCCAGCACCGGGACACTTACCACAGATACGCAGTATTTT. Amino acid sequence: CASTGTLTTDTQYF.

This clonotype is classed as medium-sized. This beta chain is a stray sequence in a library constructed for alpha chains; its clone size is not meaningful. In nucleotides, the CDR3 is TGCGCCAGCAGGTCCGGGACTAGCGGTATCGGGCAGTTCTTC. This translates into CASRSGTSGIGQFF. The gene calls are TRBV10-2 and TRBJ2-1, with 11 positions matching TRBD2. The CDR3 sequence is 14 residues long. Germline V gene sequence: CDR1 WSHSY, CDR2 SAAADI. The V and J ends lost 6 bases and 12 bases, in that order; junction bases with no gene match: 10.

This clonotype was observed many times. Little can be read into the size of this beta chain, an off-target read in a library designed for alpha chains. This chain's CDR3 is CASSIESSYNEQFF. The DNA of the CDR3 is TGTGCCAGTAGTATCGAGAGCTCCTACAATGAGCAGTTCTTC. The gene calls are TRBV19 and TRBJ2-1; D call uncertain. V lost 3 bases and J lost 0, with 6 bases in between. This CDR3 is built from 14 residues. CDR1 and CDR2 from the germline V gene are LNHDA and SQIVND (reference sequence).

Turning to this clonotype: This beta chain is off target for a library built for alpha chains, so its abundance means little. J is TRBJ2-7 and V is TRBV13; a weak D match, TRBD2 (6 bases). The germline CDR1 and CDR2 sequences are PRHDT and FYEKMQ (reference sequence). V was shortened by 2 bases and J by 7 bases, with 12 bases between the two germline ends. The length of the CDR3 is 13 residues. This chain's CDR3 is CASSLSPEGEQYF. As DNA, the CDR3 is TGTGCCAGCAGCTTATCCCCGGAGGGTGAGCAGTACTTC.

In its sample, this clonotype was seen many times. This beta chain slipped into a library made for alpha chains as a stray read, so its size is not meaningful. V gene TRBV25-1 combines with J gene TRBJ1-2, with no clear D. Trimming removed 0 bases from V and 3 bases from J, with 5 bases in between. The CDR3 spans 13 residues. Germline CDR1 MGHDK, CDR2 SYGVNS. In nucleotides, the CDR3 is TGTGCCAGCAGTGAATATGGGCACTATGGCTACACCTTC. It encodes CASSEYGHYGYTF.

In its sample, this clonotype is medium-sized. A library prepared for alpha chains yielded this beta chain as an off-target read; its size is of little meaning. As DNA, the CDR3 is TGTGCCAGCTCACCGGGGACTCGCGCCTACGAGCAGTACTTC. The encoded protein is CASSPGTRAYEQYF. The chain uses TRBV18 and TRBJ2-7; D is possibly TRBD2 (6 bases). V lost 3 bases and J 2 bases, leaving 11 bases between the germline ends. The CDR3 runs to 14 residues. The germline V gene encodes CDR1 KGHSH and CDR2 LQKENI.

Many counts were recorded for this clonotype. This beta chain is a stray sequence in a library constructed for alpha chains; its clone size is not meaningful. CDR3 nucleotide sequence: TGTGCCATCAGTGAGTCCCCAAGCGCGAACACCGGGGAGCTGTTTTTT. Protein sequence: CAISESPSANTGELFF. The chain recombines TRBV10-3 with TRBJ2-2; D remains ambiguous. V was trimmed by 0 bases and J by 0 bases, leaving 8 bases between them. Germline CDR1 is ENHRY and CDR2 is SYGVKD. This CDR3 contains 16 residues.

This clonotype showed up many times. This beta chain lies outside the target of a library built for alpha chains; its clone size means little. J is TRBJ2-7 and V is TRBV6-5; TRBD1 aligns across 8 bases. The CDR3 totals 18 residues. Germline V gene sequence: CDR1 MNHEY, CDR2 SVGAGI. V shed 0 bases, J shed 0 bases, and the junction held 10 bases outside the gene matches. The CDR3 region is CASSYSSSATGGSYEQYF. CDR3 sequence (DNA): TGTGCCAGCAGTTACTCATCAAGCGCTACAGGGGGCTCCTACGAGCAGTACTTC.

To note about this clonotype: A library prepared for alpha chains yielded this beta chain as an off-target read; its size is of little meaning. The chain is built from TRBV5-6 and TRBJ2-1, with D maybe TRBD2 (6 bases). The CDR3 has 16 residues. Germline CDR1 reads SGHDT; CDR2 reads YYEEEE. V lost 5 bases, J lost 5 bases, and 20 bases lay in between. Written as DNA, the CDR3 is TGTGCCAGCAGTTTTATTCCCGGGACTTTCCACAATGAGCAGTTCTTC. Its translation: CASSFIPGTFHNEQFF.

This clonotype showed up many times. The size of this beta chain means little, since it is a stray read in a library made for alpha chains. CDR3 nucleotide sequence: TGTGCCAGCAGTGAGGAAAGAGATACGCAGTATTTT. This gives the protein CASSEERDTQYF. This sequence joins TRBV2 and TRBJ2-3; D unclear. Germline V gives CDR1 SNHLY, CDR2 FYNNEI. V was shortened by 3 bases and J by 5 bases, with 6 bases between the two germline ends. There are 12 residues in the CDR3.

This clonotype was counted ten times or more. Being off target in a library aimed at alpha chains, this beta chain has a size of little meaning. The V and J genes are TRBV28 and TRBJ1-2; 11 bases are shared with TRBD1. With 2 bases clipped from V and 0 bases from J, the junction kept 11 bases outside the gene matches. Germline V gene data show CDR1 as MDHEN and CDR2 as SYDVKM. This CDR3 region has 19 residues. CDR3 protein: CASSLVGTGGDQPNYGYTF. The CDR3 nucleotides read TGTGCCAGCAGTTTAGTAGGGACAGGGGGAGATCAACCTAACTATGGCTACACCTTC.

This clonotype was seen many times. The size of this beta chain means little, since it is a stray read in a library made for alpha chains. The J gene is TRBJ2-1, the V gene TRBV5-1; 14 nucleotides match TRBD2. The CDR3 spans 16 residues. V was clipped by 0 bases and J by 9 bases; unmatched bases: 5. CDR1 and CDR2 (germline): SGHRS, YFSETQ. The CDR3 is CASSLEGTSGSVEQFF. CDR3 coding DNA: TGCGCCAGCAGCTTGGAGGGGACTAGCGGGAGTGTTGAGCAGTTCTTC.

In this sample, this clonotype turned up many times. This beta chain turned up in a library designed for alpha chains; as an off-target read, its abundance says little. V and J are TRBV5-1 and TRBJ2-7; D is perhaps TRBD1 (6 bases). Germline V gene lookup returns CDR1 SGHRS and CDR2 YFSETQ. The CDR3 is 15 amino acids. Trimming removed 4 bases from V and 3 bases from J, with 17 bases in between. CDR3 protein: CASSKNPQGIYEQYF. For the CDR3, the DNA is TGCGCCAGCAGCAAGAACCCGCAGGGGATCTACGAGCAGTACTTC. Full variable domain (outside the CDR3, taken from reference TRBV5-1 and TRBJ2-7): KAGVTQTPRYLIKTRGQQVTLSCSPISGHRSVSWYQQTPGQGLQFLFEYFSETQRNKGNFPGRFSGRQFSNSRSEMNVSTLELGDSALYLCASSKNPQGIYEQYFGPGTRLTVT.

This clonotype was detected ten times or more. Because this beta chain is a stray read in a library intended to capture alpha chains, its abundance should not be given much weight. The rearrangement links TRBV28 to TRBJ2-3; D uncertain. CDR1 and CDR2 from the germline V gene are MDHEN and SYDVKM. V lost 7 bases to trimming and J lost 0 bases, with 17 bases between them. This CDR3 has 16 amino acids. CDR3 loop: CASTSPGLGSTDTQYF. The CDR3 DNA is TGTGCCAGCACTTCACCTGGCTTGGGTAGCACAGATACGCAGTATTTT.

This clonotype was observed a few times. Found in a library prepared for alpha chains, this beta chain is an off-target read, and its abundance has little meaning. V and J are TRBV24-1 and TRBJ2-1, with 8 nucleotides matching TRBD2. The CDR3 runs to 15 residues. Trimming took 3 bases from V and 8 from J; bases not matched to a gene: 8. Germline CDR1 and CDR2: KGHDR and SFDVKD. CDR3 residues: CATSDVGLARDEQFF. The CDR3 coding sequence is TGTGCCACCAGTGATGTAGGACTAGCCAGGGATGAGCAGTTCTTC.

This clonotype was counted many times. The size of this beta chain means little, since it is a stray read in a library made for alpha chains. The chain joins TRBV7-3 to TRBJ1-6; D unclear. V was shortened by 6 bases and J by 8 bases, with 11 bases between the two germline ends. This CDR3 has 13 amino acids. Looked up from germline, CDR1 is SGHTA and CDR2 is FQGTGA. The CDR3 protein is CASSTRPDSPLHF. CDR3 DNA sequence: TGTGCCAGCAGTACCAGGCCCGATTCACCCCTCCACTTT.

On this clonotype: For a library built for alpha chains, this beta chain is a stray read; little rests on its size. This sequence joins TRBV11-2 and TRBJ2-7; D call uncertain. From germline, CDR1 is SGHAT and CDR2 FQNNGV. The CDR3 runs to 11 residues. V shed 3 bases and J shed 2 bases, with 2 bases lying between them. CDR3 nucleotide sequence: TGTGCCAGCAGCTTCACCTACGAGCAGTACTTC. Translation gives CASSFTYEQYF. Combining the CDR3 with reference TRBV11-2 and TRBJ2-7 gives the whole variable domain EAGVAQSPRYKIIEKRQSVAFWCNPISGHATLYWYQQILGQGPKLLIQFQNNGVVDDSQLPKDRFSAERLKGVDSTLKIQPAKLEDSAVYLCASSFTYEQYFGPGTRLTVT.